These 17 T cell receptor beta chains were all obtained from the same sample, sequenced in a study of technical replicates of blood from a few donors. Assay: immunoSEQ multiplex PCR; the TCRdb copy retains only in-frame clones and omits some. Of about 81,000 clones detected, approximately 96% appear once; the ten largest clones hold around 0.2%. Sequencing used T cells isolated from PBMCs. The receptor set was obtained from a human donor in good health.

The chain is built from TRBV5-6 and TRBJ2-7; 7 positions match TRBD2. This CDR3 contains 13 residues. Germline CDR1 is SGHDT and CDR2 is YYEEEE. After removal of 2 bases from V and 6 bases from J, the junction contained 5 bases not matched to a gene. The CDR3 nucleotides read TGTGCCAGCAGCTTACAGCGGGGAATCGAGCAGTACTTC. This gives the protein CASSLQRGIEQYF.

V gene TRBV5-1 combines with J gene TRBJ2-3; a weak D match, TRBD2 (6 bases). Trimming removed 4 bases at V and 1 base at J, with 16 bases between. The V gene's germline CDR1 is SGHRS and CDR2 YFSETQ. This CDR3 is 16 amino acids long. The CDR3 DNA follows: TGCGCCAGCAGCGTGGGGCGGGGTAGGGGCACAGATACGCAGTATTTT. Protein sequence: CASSVGRGRGTDTQYF. The whole variable domain, remainder taken from reference TRBV5-1 and TRBJ2-3, is KAGVTQTPRYLIKTRGQQVTLSCSPISGHRSVSWYQQTPGQGLQFLFEYFSETQRNKGNFPGRFSGRQFSNSRSEMNVSTLELGDSALYLCASSVGRGRGTDTQYFGPGTRLTVL.

The chain joins TRBV11-3 to TRBJ2-7; D not resolved. The V gene lost 1 base and the J gene lost 0 bases, with 25 bases spanning the gap. The CDR3 totals 20 residues. Germline V gives CDR1 SGHNT, CDR2 YENEEA. The CDR3 DNA reads TGTGCCAGCAGCTTAGCCCCCGATCGACTTTCTAGTGCTAGCTCCTACGAGCAGTACTTC. This sequence encodes CASSLAPDRLSSASSYEQYF.

The chain joins TRBV4-1 to TRBJ1-4, with a tentative D call TRBD1 (6 bases). CDR1 and CDR2 from the germline V gene are MGHRA and YSYEKL. The CDR3 is 16 residues long. V was cut by 4 bases and J by 7 bases, with 19 bases left in between. DNA for the CDR3: TGCGCCAGCAGCCTTCAACCAACCCGGGACACTGAAAAACTGTTTTTT. This codes for CASSLQPTRDTEKLFF.

CDR3 residues: CASSIGALAGALYF. For the CDR3, the DNA is TGTGCCAGCAGTATAGGGGCACTAGCGGGAGCTTTATATTTT. The rearrangement joins TRBV27 to TRBJ2-3; 11 nucleotides match TRBD2. Germline trimming cut 5 bases from V and 15 bases from J; bases unmatched to any gene: 13. This CDR3 is built from 14 residues. CDR1 is MNHEY, CDR2 SMNVEV, per germline (reference sequence).

This chain connects TRBV20-1 to TRBJ2-5; D is ambiguous. The germline gives CDR1 DFQATT, CDR2 SNEGSKA (reference sequence). The CDR3 length is 11 residues. Trimming stripped 5 bases from V and 5 bases from J, with 9 bases between. This CDR3 reads CSARSVETQYF. CDR3 sequence (DNA): TGCAGTGCTCGGTCGGTGGAGACCCAGTACTTC.

The gene calls are TRBV7-2 and TRBJ1-1; possible D gene TRBD1, 5 bases. CDR1 is SGHTA, CDR2 FQGNSA, per germline. This CDR3 spans 13 amino acids. With 6 bases removed from V and 1 base from J, the gap between germline ends came to 9 bases. The CDR3 reads CASSYDRNTEAFF. In DNA form, the CDR3 reads TGTGCCAGCAGTTATGACAGGAACACTGAAGCTTTCTTT.

V is TRBV27 and J is TRBJ2-7; the match to TRBD1 covers 8 bases. This CDR3 has 14 amino acids. Germline values: CDR1 MNHEY, CDR2 SMNVEV (reference sequence). Trimming took 5 bases from V and 3 from J; bases not matched to a gene: 6. CDR3 loop: CASSRQGYYYEQYF. DNA for the CDR3: TGTGCCAGCAGTCGACAGGGGTACTACTACGAGCAGTACTTC.

Comment on this clone: Other DNA sequences in the sample encode the same CDR3. The V gene is TRBV29-1, the J gene TRBJ2-3; D is ambiguous. This CDR3 region has 14 residues. CDR1 and CDR2 from the germline V gene are SQVTM and ANQGSEA. V gave up 8 bases and J gave up 4 bases, with 19 bases separating them. For the CDR3, the DNA is TGCAGCACCTCCCCGGCCACACTATCAGATACGCAGTATTTT. Its translation is CSTSPATLSDTQYF.

This chain links TRBV9 with TRBJ2-7; the match to TRBD1 covers 9 bases. Germline V gene data show CDR1 as SGDLS and CDR2 as YYNGEE. The CDR3 sequence is 15 residues long. V lost 3 bases to trimming and J lost 5 bases; unmatched junction nucleotides: 9. Here the CDR3 reads CASSGSGDRAHEQYF. The DNA of the CDR3 is TGTGCCAGCAGCGGAAGTGGGGACAGGGCGCACGAGCAGTACTTC. The variable domain in full, completed from reference TRBV9 and TRBJ2-7, reads DSGVTQTPKHLITATGQRVTLRCSPRSGDLSVYWYQQSLDQGLQFLIQYYNGEERAKGNILERFSAQQFPDLHSELNLSSLELGDSALYFCASSGSGDRAHEQYFGPGTRLTVT.

The genes are TRBV28 and TRBJ1-5; 10 nucleotides match TRBD1. The CDR3 runs 13 residues. CDR1 MDHEN and CDR2 SYDVKM come from the germline V gene. The junction had 1 base not matched to a gene; V was cut back by 6 bases and J by 5 bases. This chain's CDR3 is CASRTGGYQPQHF. The DNA of the CDR3 is TGTGCCAGCAGGACAGGGGGCTATCAGCCCCAGCATTTT.

V gene TRBV19 combines with J gene TRBJ2-7; D call uncertain. V was pared by 1 base and J by 3 bases, with 13 bases between. Germline CDR1 reads LNHDA; CDR2 reads SQIVND (reference sequence). This CDR3 region has 15 residues. In nucleotides, the CDR3 is TGTGCCAGTAGTATAGCCTTAGTAACCCTCTACGAGCAGTACTTC. Its translation is CASSIALVTLYEQYF.

The chain combines TRBV27 with TRBJ2-7, with 9 positions matching TRBD2. The CDR3 sequence is 16 residues long. Germline lookup yields CDR1 MNHEY and CDR2 SMNVEV (reference sequence). J gave up 4 bases and V 3 bases, and 10 bases lay outside the gene matches. The CDR3 here is CASSFKGLAGVYEQYF. CDR3 DNA: TGTGCCAGCAGTTTTAAGGGGTTAGCGGGGGTTTACGAGCAGTACTTC.

The chain links TRBV5-4 to TRBJ2-7; D is unresolved. V was clipped by 0 bases and J by 4 bases, with 5 bases between them. CDR3 size: 12 residues. The germline CDR1 and CDR2 sequences are SGHNT and YYREEE (reference sequence). The CDR3 DNA follows: TGTGCCAGCAGCTTGGAATCTTACGAGCAGTACTTC. It yields the protein CASSLESYEQYF.

The V and J genes are TRBV4-1 and TRBJ2-7; D perhaps matches TRBD2 (6 bases). Germline V gene sequence: CDR1 MGHRA, CDR2 YSYEKL. The length of the CDR3 is 12 residues. V dropped 4 bases and J dropped 6 bases, with 10 bases sitting between them. In nucleotides, the CDR3 is TGCGCCAGCAGCCTACACGGGGGCGAGCAGTACTTC. This sequence encodes CASSLHGGEQYF.

The chain recombines TRBV6-6 with TRBJ1-2; no firm D call. The CDR3 covers 15 residues. The V gene lost 0 bases and the J gene lost 0 bases, with 8 bases spanning the gap. Germline CDR1 reads MNHNY; CDR2 reads SVGAGI (reference sequence). CDR3 in DNA: TGTGCCAGCAGTTACTCGAACAGAGCTAACTATGGCTACACCTTC. Residues: CASSYSNRANYGYTF.

V is TRBV2 and J is TRBJ2-3; TRBD2 agrees at 7 bases. The CDR3 spans 16 residues. In germline, CDR1 is SNHLY, CDR2 FYNNEI. Unmatched junction bases numbered 6, after V lost 2 bases and J lost 1 base. The CDR3 loop reads CASSERGGLRTDTQYF. CDR3 bases: TGTGCCAGCAGTGAACGGGGAGGGCTCCGCACAGATACGCAGTATTTT.